This T cell receptor (beta chain) was sequenced during a study of T cells in Graves' hyperthyroidism and ophthalmopathy (dated by TCRdb to the late 2010s). With regard to the full study: Peripheral blood was sampled at the time of initial diagnosis, prior to any treatment. To identify TCR V-J signatures that set the groups apart, the researchers used a discovery cohort of 100 patients, made up of fewer than 50 with Graves' ophthalmopathy and some 56 with stable Graves' hyperthyroidism. Prospective prediction of ophthalmopathy was tested in an independent validation cohort of 18 to 20 hyperthyroidism patients and around 16 patients who later progressed to ophthalmopathy. In six Graves' hyperthyroidism patients, the study also compared T-cell repertoires from thyroid tissue with T-cell repertoires from blood. The 100 discovery patients were randomly divided into training and test sets at a 7:3 ratio. After blood sampling, hyperthyroidism patients were treated with methimazole at a starting dose of 30 mg daily, and ophthalmopathy patients were treated with high-dose intravenous methylprednisolone. The paper reports TCR Vbeta CDR3 sequencing of some 140 peripheral blood samples: approximately 41 ophthalmopathy, about 75 hyperthyroidism and roughly 17 progressor patients. Study-wide conclusions, independent of this receptor: Blood samples also contained most of the expanded thyroid clonotypes (frequency above 0.001), which suggests that blood repertoires may reflect thyroid immune responses. In validation, progression to ophthalmopathy was predicted by the model with roughly 71% sensitivity and 72.22% specificity, a median of about 6.8 months before onset. No statistical method was used to set the sample size in advance, and investigators knew the group allocation. A 13 V-J signature model separated ophthalmopathy from stable hyperthyroidism, with about 90% sensitivity and roughly 82% specificity in cross-validation and 80%/75% in testing.

The CDR3 runs 16 residues from the cysteine to the phenylalanine. Only the CDR3 DNA is retained, 48 bases long and in frame from the first base. Trimming removed 0 bases from V and 4 bases from J; the gene matches leave 5 bases unexplained. In the germline V gene, CDR1 corresponds to SGHRS and CDR2 to YFSETQ. This clonotype was seen repeatedly, ten times or more. Its antigen is currently not known. The sample holds no much larger clone one base away, and base qualities are not on file. The TCR beta CDR3 regions were amplified from RNA transcripts. For the first round of RT-PCR on the TCR CDR3, the HTBI primer set was used together with the Qiagen OneStep RT-PCR kit. A second multiplex PCR round built the libraries, followed by size selection and purification. Sequencing of the libraries was done on an Illumina HiSeq2000 using paired-end 100 bp reads. The source study handled its data this way. SOAPnuke was used to process the raw data, with reads discarded if the reads contained adapters or uncalled bases, had a mean Phred below 15, or lacked an exact constant-primer or identifier match. COPE v1.2.5 was used to merge the high-quality paired reads, and each unique nucleotide sequence was defined as a clonotype. Clonotypes were aligned to IMGT TRBV, TRBD and TRBJ reference segments using MiTCR v1.1. Only V-J combinations with frequency above 0.0001, covering about 99% of repertoires, were analysed. The TCS score was defined as the ratio of F50 (clonal expansion) to E x V (chaos), calculated using BLOSUM62-based TCRdist between CDR3 peptides within each V-J. Welch's t-statistics and random forest reduced roughly 530 V-J features to 10 to 15, which were used in a naive Bayes classifier (R e1071). TCRdb trimmed public reads at Q25 via fastp, called clones via MiXCR and kept in-frame beta chains. A single entry per CDR3 protein holds the most common genes and DNA from its merged rows. Here the V and J calls rest on TCRdb's processing, not on the authors' analysis. In this sample the table shows hundreds of thousands of distinct CDR3 sequences, about 12% of which occur a single time. Around 9.2% of the sample is in the top ten clones.

A patient counted as having stable Graves' hyperthyroidism if no progression to ophthalmopathy occurred over 18 months of follow-up. Hyperthyroidism patients were newly diagnosed, had a disease duration of under 2 months, and were aged 18 to 65 years. Any patient with an uncontrolled infection, another autoimmune disease, pregnancy or lactation was excluded. Diagnoses were based on clinical symptoms, serum thyroxine and TRAb, thyroid ultrasound and orbital computed tomography. PBMCs were isolated from 10 ml of fresh peripheral blood by Ficoll-Paque density gradient centrifugation. Total RNA was extracted with Trizol reagent, and quality was checked on an Agilent 2100 Bioanalyzer.

This TCR was sampled from a woman aged 18-29 years with Graves' hyperthyroidism. The sequenced sample was blood. The rearranged chain carries TRBV5-1 and TRBJ2-2, with TRBD1 matching 8 junction bases. The nucleotides read TGCGCCAGCAGCTTGGACGGACAGGGAGGCACCGGGGAGCTGTTTTTT. It is translated as CASSLDGQGGTGELFF. The full variable domain, completed from the reference TRBV5-1 and TRBJ2-2 proteins outside the CDR3, reads KAGVTQTPRYLIKTRGQQVTLSCSPISGHRSVSWYQQTPGQGLQFLFEYFSETQRNKGNFPGRFSGRQFSNSRSEMNVSTLELGDSALYLCASSLDGQGGTGELFFGEGSRLTVL.